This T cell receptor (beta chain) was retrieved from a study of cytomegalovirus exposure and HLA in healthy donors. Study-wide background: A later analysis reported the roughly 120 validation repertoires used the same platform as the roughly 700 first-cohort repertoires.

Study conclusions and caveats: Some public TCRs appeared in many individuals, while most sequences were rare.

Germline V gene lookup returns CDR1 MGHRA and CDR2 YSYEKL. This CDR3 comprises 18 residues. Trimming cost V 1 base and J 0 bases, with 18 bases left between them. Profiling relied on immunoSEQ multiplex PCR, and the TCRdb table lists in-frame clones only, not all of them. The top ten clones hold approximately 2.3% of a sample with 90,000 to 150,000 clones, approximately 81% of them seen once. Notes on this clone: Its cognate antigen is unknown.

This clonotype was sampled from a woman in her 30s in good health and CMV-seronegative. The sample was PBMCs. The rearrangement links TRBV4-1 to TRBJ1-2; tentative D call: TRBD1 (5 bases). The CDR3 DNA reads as TGCGCCAGCAGCCAAGCTGCGGCAGGGCCGGAAGCTAACTATGGCTACACCTTC. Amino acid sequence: CASSQAAAGPEANYGYTF.